This T cell receptor beta chain was sequenced in a study of CD8+CD57+ T cells in acquired aplastic anemia. General observations from the study: Fewer than 30 shared CD8+ CDR3s appeared highly expressed within patients' immunodominant clones.

CDR1 and CDR2 (germline): SEHNR, FQNEAQ (reference sequence). Between the trimmed V and J ends, which lost 7 bases and 2 bases, there was a span of 14 bases. The CDR3 runs to 14 residues. Genomic DNA was employed as the template in profiling TCR beta VDJ and CDR3. TCRdb processed the reads anew with MiXCR; each CDR3 protein has one entry. The repertoire consists of just over 450,000 distinct CDR3 sequences, with around 32% occurring once and the leading ten covering 0.82%. This clonotype was found a few times. Its antigen is still unknown. Selection for sequencing was limited to patients who had shown CD8+CD57+ cell expansion by flow cytometry. Patients had undergone no therapy by the time their blood was sampled.

The receptor was isolated from a human donor with aplastic anemia. The sequencing sample was made of sorted CD4+, CD8+, or CD8+CD57+ T cells (not recorded which) from PBMCs. The rearrangement joins TRBV7-9 to TRBJ2-5; maybe TRBD2 (5 bases). CDR3 sequence reads: CASTAEDLQETQYF. The DNA for the CDR3 is TGTGCCAGCACCGCGGAGGACCTACAAGAGACCCAGTACTTC.